This T cell receptor beta chain was profiled in a study of human thymus T cells. Only in-frame clones appear in the TCRdb table, and some are missing; sequencing was by immunoSEQ multiplex PCR. The sample has roughly 54,000 clones, 94% seen once; the top ten hold under 7%. V lost 5 bases and J lost 7, with 14 bases in between. The V gene's germline CDR1 is MNHNS and CDR2 SASEGT. The CDR3 runs 13 residues. Healthy Finnish infants having corrective surgery for congenital heart defects served as donors. Only four of the eight donors provided a 0.5-1 mL blood sample. All available leukocytes, rather than a set cell count, yielded the blood DNA.

The sequence was collected from a boy less than two years old with a congenital heart defect but otherwise immunologically healthy. Sequenced material: blood. V is TRBV6-1 and J is TRBJ1-1, with no clear D. The CDR3, as DNA: TGTGCCAGCAGTCACCGTCTTGTCAGTGAAGCTTTCTTT. This sequence encodes CASSHRLVSEAFF.